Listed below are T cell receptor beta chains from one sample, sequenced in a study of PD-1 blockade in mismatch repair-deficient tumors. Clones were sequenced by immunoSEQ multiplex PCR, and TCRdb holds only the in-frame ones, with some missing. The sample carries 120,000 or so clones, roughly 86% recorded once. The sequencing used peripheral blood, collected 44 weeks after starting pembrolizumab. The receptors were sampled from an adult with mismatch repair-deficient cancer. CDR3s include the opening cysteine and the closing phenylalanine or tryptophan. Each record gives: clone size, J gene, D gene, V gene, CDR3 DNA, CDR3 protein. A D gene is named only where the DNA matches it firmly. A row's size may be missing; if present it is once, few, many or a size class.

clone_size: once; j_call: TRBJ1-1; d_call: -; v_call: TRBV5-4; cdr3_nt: TGTGCCAGCAGCTTTTTGGGGGGCACTGAAGCTTTCTTT; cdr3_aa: CASSFLGGTEAFF
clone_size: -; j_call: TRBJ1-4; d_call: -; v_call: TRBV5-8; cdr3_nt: TGTGCCAGCAGCTTACAGTATAATAATGAAAAACTGTTTTTT; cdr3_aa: CASSLQYNNEKLFF
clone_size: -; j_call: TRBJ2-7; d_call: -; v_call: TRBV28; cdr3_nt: TGTGCCAGCAGTTTTCAGGCAGTCTACGAGCAGTACTTC; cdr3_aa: CASSFQAVYEQYF
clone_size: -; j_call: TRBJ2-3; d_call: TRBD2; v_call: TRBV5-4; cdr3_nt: TGTGCCAGCAGGAGGGAACTAGCGATCACAGATACGCAGTATTTT; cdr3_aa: CASRRELAITDTQYF
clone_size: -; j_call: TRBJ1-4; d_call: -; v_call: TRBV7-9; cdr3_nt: TGTGCCAGCAGCTCCCCGGATACAACTAATGAAAAACTGTTTTTT; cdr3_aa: CASSSPDTTNEKLFF
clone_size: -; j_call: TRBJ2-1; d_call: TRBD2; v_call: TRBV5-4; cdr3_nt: TGTGCCAGCAGCTTAAGCGGGAGACCCTACAATGAGCAGTTCTTC; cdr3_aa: CASSLSGRPYNEQFF
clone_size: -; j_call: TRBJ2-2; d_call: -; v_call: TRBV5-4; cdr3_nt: TGTGCCAGCAGCAAACTGGCAGGGTTCACCGGGGAGCTGTTTTTT; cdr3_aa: CASSKLAGFTGELFF
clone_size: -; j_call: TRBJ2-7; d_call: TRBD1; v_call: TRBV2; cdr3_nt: TGTGCCAGCAGTTTCCTTTCCGACAGGGATACGGCCTACGAGCAGTACTTC; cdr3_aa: CASSFLSDRDTAYEQYF
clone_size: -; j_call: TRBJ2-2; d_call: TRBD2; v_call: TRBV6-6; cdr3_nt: TGTGCCAGCAGGTCAGGGACTAGCGGATCCGGGGAGCTGTTTTTT; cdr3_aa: CASRSGTSGSGELFF
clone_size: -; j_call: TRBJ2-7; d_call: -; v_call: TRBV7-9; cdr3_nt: TGTGCCAGCAGCCTATTGTCCGGGATGGGGGGCGAGCAGTACTTC; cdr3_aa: CASSLLSGMGGEQYF
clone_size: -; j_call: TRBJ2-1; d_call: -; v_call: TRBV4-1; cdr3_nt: TGCGCCAGCAGCCAAGAGGGGGGCGCGGGAGCATACAATGAGCAGTTCTTC; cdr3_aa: CASSQEGGAGAYNEQFF
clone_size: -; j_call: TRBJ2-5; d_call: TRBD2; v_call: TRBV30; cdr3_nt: TGTGCCTGGAGTGTGGGCCTAGCGGGGACCCGGGAGACCCAGTACTTC; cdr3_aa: CAWSVGLAGTRETQYF
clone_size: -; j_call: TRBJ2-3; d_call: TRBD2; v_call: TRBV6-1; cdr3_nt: TGTGCCCCGGCTAGCGGGACGGCAGATACGCAGTATTTT; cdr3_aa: CAPASGTADTQYF
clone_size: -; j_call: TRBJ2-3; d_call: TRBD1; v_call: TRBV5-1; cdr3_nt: TGCGCCAGCAGTGTGGGGCAGGGGGCGAACACAGATACGCAGTATTTT; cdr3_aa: CASSVGQGANTDTQYF
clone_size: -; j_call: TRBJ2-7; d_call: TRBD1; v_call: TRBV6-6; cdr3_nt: TGTGCCAGCAGAGGACAGGCAGTTTACGAGCAGTACTTC; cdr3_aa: CASRGQAVYEQYF
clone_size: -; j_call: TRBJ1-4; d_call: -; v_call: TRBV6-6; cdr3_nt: TGTGCCAGCAGATCTCGGACACCCCATGATGAAAAACTGTTTTTT; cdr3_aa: CASRSRTPHDEKLFF
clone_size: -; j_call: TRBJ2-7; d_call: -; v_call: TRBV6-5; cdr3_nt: TGTGCCAGCAGTTACTCCACTTTTCGATCCGAGCAGTACTTC; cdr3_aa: CASSYSTFRSEQYF